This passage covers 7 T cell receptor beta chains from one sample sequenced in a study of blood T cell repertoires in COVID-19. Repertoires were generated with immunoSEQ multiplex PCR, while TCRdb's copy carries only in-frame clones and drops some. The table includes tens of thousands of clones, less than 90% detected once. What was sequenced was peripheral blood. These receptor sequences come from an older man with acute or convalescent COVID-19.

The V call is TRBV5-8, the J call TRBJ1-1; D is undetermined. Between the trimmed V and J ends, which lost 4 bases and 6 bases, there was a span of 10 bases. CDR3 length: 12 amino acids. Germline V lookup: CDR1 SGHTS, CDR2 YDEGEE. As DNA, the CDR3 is TGTGCCAGCAGCGCCGGGTGGTCTGAAGCTTTCTTT. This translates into CASSAGWSEAFF.

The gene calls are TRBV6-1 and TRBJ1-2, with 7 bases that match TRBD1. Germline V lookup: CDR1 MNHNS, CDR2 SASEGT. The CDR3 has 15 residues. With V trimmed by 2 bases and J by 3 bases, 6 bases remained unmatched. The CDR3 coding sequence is TGTGCCAGCAGTGAATTAGGGGGCGCGGACTATGGCTACACCTTC. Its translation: CASSELGGADYGYTF.

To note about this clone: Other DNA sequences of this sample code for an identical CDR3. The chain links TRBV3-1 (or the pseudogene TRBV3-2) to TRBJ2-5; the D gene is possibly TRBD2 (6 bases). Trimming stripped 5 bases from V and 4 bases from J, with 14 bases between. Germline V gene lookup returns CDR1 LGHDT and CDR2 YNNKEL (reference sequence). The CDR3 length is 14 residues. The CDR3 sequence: CASSSLASGETQYF. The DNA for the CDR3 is TGTGCCAGCAGCTCGCTAGCGTCGGGAGAGACCCAGTACTTC.

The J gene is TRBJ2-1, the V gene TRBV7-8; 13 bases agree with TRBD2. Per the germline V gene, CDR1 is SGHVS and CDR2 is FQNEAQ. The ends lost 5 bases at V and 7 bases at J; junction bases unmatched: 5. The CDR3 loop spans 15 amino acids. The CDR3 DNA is TGTGCCAGCAGCCCCTGGACTAGCGGGAGAAATGAGCAGTTCTTC. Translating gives CASSPWTSGRNEQFF.

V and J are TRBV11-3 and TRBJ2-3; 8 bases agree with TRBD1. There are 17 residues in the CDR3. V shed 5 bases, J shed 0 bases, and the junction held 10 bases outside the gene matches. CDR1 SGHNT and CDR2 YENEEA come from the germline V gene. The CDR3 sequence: CASSDRGSASSTDTQYF. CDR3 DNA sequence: TGTGCCAGCAGCGACAGGGGTTCAGCTTCTAGCACAGATACGCAGTATTTT.

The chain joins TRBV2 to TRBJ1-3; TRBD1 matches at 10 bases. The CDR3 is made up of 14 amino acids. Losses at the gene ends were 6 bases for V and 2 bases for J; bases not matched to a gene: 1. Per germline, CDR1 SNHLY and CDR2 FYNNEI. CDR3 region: CASRDRGPGNTIYF. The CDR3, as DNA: TGTGCCAGCAGAGACAGGGGGCCTGGAAACACCATATATTTT. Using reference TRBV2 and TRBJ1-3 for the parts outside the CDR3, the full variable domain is EPEVTQTPSHQVTQMGQEVILRCVPISNHLYFYWYRQILGQKVEFLVSFYNNEISEKSEIFDDQFSVERPDGSNFTLKIRSTKLEDSAMYFCASRDRGPGNTIYFGEGSWLTVV.

In DNA, the CDR3 is TGTGCCAGCTCAACCCAAGGAGGGGACTTTAACTATGGCTACACCTTC. Its translation is CASSTQGGDFNYGYTF. The chain is built from TRBV18 and TRBJ1-2, with D possibly being TRBD1 (5 bases). The CDR3 length is 16 residues. Trimming shortened V by 5 bases and J by 1 base, and 17 bases separated the two germline ends. Per germline, CDR1 KGHSH and CDR2 LQKENI.